This T cell receptor beta chain was sequenced in a study of blood T cells in healthy people across ages. This clonotype was counted only a few times. CDR1 is DFQATT, CDR2 SNEGSKA, per germline (reference sequence). This CDR3 is 13 amino acids long. J gave up 8 bases and V 5 bases, and 7 bases lay outside the gene matches. Using a J-beta primer mix together with a sample-barcoded 5' primer, a second PCR was run for roughly 7 to 12 cycles. TCRdb fed the 5' RACE reads into MiXCR, producing one record per CDR3 protein. Here the sample spans more than 1 million distinct CDR3 sequences, 40% to 45% being singletons.

The sequencing input was blood. The receptor was derived from a woman aged 55-70 years in good health. The rearrangement links TRBV20-1 to TRBJ1-2; TRBD1 matches 11 bases. CDR3 sequence (DNA): TGCAGTGCTTCCGGACAGGGGGCTTGGGGCTACACCTTC. It yields the protein CSASGQGAWGYTF.